These 21 T cell receptor beta chains were sequenced from one sample in a study of early T cells in non-severe SARS-CoV-2 infection. TCRdb independently ran MiXCR on the 5' RACE reads; one entry per CDR3 protein. Of tens of thousands of distinct CDR3 sequences in the sample, 7% to 9.5% were seen once. This sample comprised whole blood, obtained at baseline. The origin of the receptors is an adult who was a healthcare worker with PCR-confirmed SARS-CoV-2 infection or an uninfected control (not recorded which).

The count of this clonotype is one. Relative to the germline gene, one junction end is altered; a read error may explain this. The chain is built from TRBV6-6 and TRBJ1-6; D ambiguous. The germline CDR1 and CDR2 sequences are MNHNY and SVGAGI (reference sequence). The CDR3 covers 12 residues. Written as DNA, the CDR3 is TGTGCCGGCAGTCTTCGGAACTCACCCCTCCACTTT. Translated, it gives CAGSLRNSPLHF.

The table lists this clonotype with many counts. The V and J genes are TRBV7-8 and TRBJ2-7; TRBD1 matches 9 bases. After removal of 4 bases from V and 2 bases from J, the junction contained 12 bases not matched to a gene. Germline CDR1 and CDR2: SGHVS and FQNEAQ. The CDR3 covers 17 residues. For the CDR3, the DNA is TGTGCCAGCAGCTCCATGACCGGGACAGGGATACCCTACGAGCAGTACTTC. It is translated as CASSSMTGTGIPYEQYF.

V gene TRBV5-5 combines with J gene TRBJ2-5; 7 bases are shared with TRBD1. Germline V gene lookup returns CDR1 SGHKS and CDR2 YYEKEE (reference sequence). V lost 4 bases and J lost 3; bases outside the gene matches: 6. The CDR3 is 14 amino acids. CDR3 nucleotide sequence: TGTGCCAGCAGCATAGGGACAGATGAAGAGACCCAGTACTTC. This sequence encodes CASSIGTDEETQYF.

This chain joins TRBV29-1 and TRBJ2-7; possible D gene TRBD1, 6 bases. CDR1 is SQVTM, CDR2 ANQGSEA, per germline. The CDR3 is 12 residues long. Trimming took off 1 base at V and 3 bases at J, with 7 bases between the two ends. CDR3: CSVEVDSYEQYF. DNA for the CDR3: TGCAGCGTTGAAGTGGACAGCTACGAGCAGTACTTC.

This clonotype was observed a handful of times. The chain uses TRBV11-2 and TRBJ2-2; D unclear. The CDR3 totals 15 residues. V lost 7 bases and J 3 bases, leaving 15 bases between the germline ends. CDR1 SGHAT and CDR2 FQNNGV come from the germline V gene. The CDR3 DNA sequence: TGTGCCAGCACCCTGATGTCTAGTGACACCGGGGAGCTGTTTTTT. Its translation: CASTLMSSDTGELFF.

This clonotype was recorded a few times. This chain links TRBV2 with TRBJ2-1; 11 bases agree with TRBD2. After removal of 4 bases from V and 4 bases from J, the junction contained 0 bases not matched to a gene. Germline V gene lookup returns CDR1 SNHLY and CDR2 FYNNEI. This CDR3 contains 14 residues. CDR3 region: CASSGLAGYNEQFF. The CDR3 coding sequence is TGTGCCAGCAGTGGACTAGCGGGATACAATGAGCAGTTCTTC.

V is TRBV7-3 and J is TRBJ2-4; no clear D gene. Trimming took off 0 bases at V and 2 bases at J, with 17 bases between the two ends. The CDR3 consists of 18 residues. The germline V gene has CDR1 SGHTA and CDR2 FQGTGA. The DNA for the CDR3 is TGTGCCAGCAGCTTAACTAATCCCCAAACTGGAACCAAAAACATTCAGTACTTC. This codes for CASSLTNPQTGTKNIQYF.

This clonotype has ten or more counts. The chain joins TRBV5-1 to TRBJ2-5; D might be TRBD1 or TRBD2, each matching 5 bases. From germline, CDR1 is SGHRS and CDR2 YFSETQ. This CDR3 is 18 amino acids long. Trimming removed 1 base at V and 3 bases at J, with 22 bases between. The DNA for the CDR3 is TGCGCCAGCAGCTTGTCAGGGAGCGGAACACCCGTGAAAGAGACCCAGTACTTC. Protein: CASSLSGSGTPVKETQYF.

The chain links TRBV5-1 to TRBJ1-4; D perhaps matches TRBD1 (5 bases). Germline V lookup: CDR1 SGHRS, CDR2 YFSETQ. This CDR3 has 15 residues. V shed 3 bases and J shed 8 bases, with 17 bases lying between them. Here the CDR3 reads CASSWTGGDGEKLFF. The CDR3 bases are TGCGCCAGCAGCTGGACTGGGGGAGATGGAGAAAAACTGTTTTTT.

This clonotype was detected many times. Written as DNA, the CDR3 is TGTGCCAGTAGTATAGCGGCCTTGGGAGATTATCCCCAGTACTTC. It encodes CASSIAALGDYPQYF. The chain joins TRBV19 to TRBJ2-5, with a possible D match to TRBD2 (5 bases). The CDR3 spans 15 residues. Germline values: CDR1 LNHDA, CDR2 SQIVND (reference sequence). Trimming removed 1 base from V and 9 bases from J, with 18 bases in between.

V and J are TRBV18 and TRBJ2-2, with a possible D match to TRBD1 (5 bases). Trimming cost V 0 bases and J 4 bases, with 12 bases left between them. The CDR3 loop spans 16 amino acids. CDR1 is KGHSH and CDR2 is LQKENI in the germline V gene. This CDR3 is CASSPPGQGFTGELFF. Written as DNA, the CDR3 is TGTGCCAGCTCACCACCGGGGCAAGGCTTCACCGGGGAGCTGTTTTTT.

This clonotype was recorded a few times. This chain joins TRBV10-2 and TRBJ2-7; 11 bases align to TRBD1. This CDR3 spans 16 amino acids. V lost 5 bases to trimming and J lost 4 bases; unmatched junction nucleotides: 10. Germline V gives CDR1 WSHSY, CDR2 SAAADI. CDR3 DNA sequence: TGCGCCAGCAGTCAACTCAGGACAGGGGGCATGTACGAGCAGTACTTC. Its protein is CASSQLRTGGMYEQYF.

This clonotype was seen more than once but under ten times. The chain has TRBV20-1 and TRBJ1-3; D is unclear. Germline V gives CDR1 DFQATT, CDR2 SNEGSKA (reference sequence). With 0 bases removed from V and 0 bases from J, the gap between germline ends came to 9 bases. CDR3 length: 15 amino acids. The CDR3, as DNA: TGCAGTGCTAGAGATTTCAGAAGCTCTGGAAACACCATATATTTT. This translates into CSARDFRSSGNTIYF.

This clonotype was observed a handful of times. The chain carries TRBV5-4 and TRBJ1-1; no definite D call. The CDR3 is 12 residues long. The germline CDR1 and CDR2 sequences are SGHNT and YYREEE (reference sequence). V lost 4 bases and J lost 7, with 11 bases in between. For the CDR3, the DNA is TGTGCCAGCAGCCGGGCCAGCGATGAAGCTTTCTTT. As protein: CASSRASDEAFF.

This clonotype has more than one count but fewer than ten. The chain couples TRBV7-9 to TRBJ2-3; TRBD2 aligns across 7 bases. Trimming took 5 bases from V and 2 from J; bases not matched to a gene: 10. Germline assignment: CDR1 SEHNR and CDR2 FQNEAQ (reference sequence). CDR3 size: 16 residues. The CDR3 coding sequence is TGTGCCAGCAGCATATCGGGACTACACTCCACAGATACGCAGTATTTT. This gives the protein CASSISGLHSTDTQYF.

A few counts support this clonotype. The chain links TRBV18 to TRBJ2-7, with D perhaps being TRBD1 or TRBD2 (7 bases each). The CDR3 runs 16 residues. V was shortened by 3 bases and J by 0 bases, with 15 bases between the two germline ends. Germline V lookup: CDR1 KGHSH, CDR2 LQKENI. CDR3 amino acids: CASSPVQGRGSYEQYF. The CDR3 DNA reads as TGTGCCAGCTCACCCGTACAGGGGAGGGGCTCCTACGAGCAGTACTTC.

The table lists this clonotype with a few counts. The rearrangement joins TRBV9 to TRBJ2-7, with D perhaps matching TRBD2 (7 bases). Germline V gene sequence: CDR1 SGDLS, CDR2 YYNGEE. The CDR3 totals 15 residues. V lost 1 base and J lost 0, with 11 bases in between. The CDR3 loop is CASSVRGEGSYEQYF. Written as DNA, the CDR3 is TGTGCCAGCAGCGTAAGGGGGGAGGGCTCCTACGAGCAGTACTTC.

This clonotype was seen only a few times. This chain uses TRBV13 with TRBJ2-7, with D possibly being TRBD1 (7 bases). The germline gives CDR1 PRHDT, CDR2 FYEKMQ (reference sequence). The germline V and J ends were trimmed by 0 bases and 4 bases, with 16 bases remaining between them. The CDR3 has 16 amino acids. The CDR3 sequence is CASSLGRAGQNYEQYF. CDR3 DNA: TGTGCCAGCAGCTTAGGCCGGGCGGGACAGAATTACGAGCAGTACTTC.

This clonotype was found many times. The rearrangement links TRBV7-9 to TRBJ2-1, with TRBD2 identical over 8 bases. Germline V gives CDR1 SEHNR, CDR2 FQNEAQ (reference sequence). The V gene end was trimmed by 5 bases and the J gene end by 3 bases; junction bases not matched to a gene: 9. The CDR3 is 16 residues long. The CDR3 sequence is CASSTPGGRNYNEQFF. CDR3 DNA: TGTGCCAGCAGCACGCCTGGCGGGAGGAACTACAATGAGCAGTTCTTC.

There are a few counts of this clonotype. This chain joins TRBV7-9 and TRBJ2-1; TRBD2 agrees at 8 bases. V lost 5 bases and J lost 4; bases outside the gene matches: 7. The CDR3 extends over 15 amino acids. CDR1 is SEHNR and CDR2 is FQNEAQ in the germline V gene (reference sequence). This CDR3 reads CASSITSGGYNEQFF. The CDR3 DNA reads TGTGCCAGCAGCATCACTAGCGGAGGGTACAATGAGCAGTTCTTC.

On this clonotype: Given a much more abundant clone one base away, this may be a read error. This sequence joins TRBV25-1 and TRBJ1-1, with D possibly matching TRBD1 (5 bases). Trimming left V 6 bases short and J 5 bases short, with 16 bases between. The CDR3 sequence is 14 residues long. The germline V gene has CDR1 MGHDK and CDR2 SYGVNS. This CDR3 reads CASSPGGSRTEAFF. The DNA of the CDR3 is TGTGCCAGCAGCCCCGGGGGTTCACGGACTGAAGCTTTCTTT.